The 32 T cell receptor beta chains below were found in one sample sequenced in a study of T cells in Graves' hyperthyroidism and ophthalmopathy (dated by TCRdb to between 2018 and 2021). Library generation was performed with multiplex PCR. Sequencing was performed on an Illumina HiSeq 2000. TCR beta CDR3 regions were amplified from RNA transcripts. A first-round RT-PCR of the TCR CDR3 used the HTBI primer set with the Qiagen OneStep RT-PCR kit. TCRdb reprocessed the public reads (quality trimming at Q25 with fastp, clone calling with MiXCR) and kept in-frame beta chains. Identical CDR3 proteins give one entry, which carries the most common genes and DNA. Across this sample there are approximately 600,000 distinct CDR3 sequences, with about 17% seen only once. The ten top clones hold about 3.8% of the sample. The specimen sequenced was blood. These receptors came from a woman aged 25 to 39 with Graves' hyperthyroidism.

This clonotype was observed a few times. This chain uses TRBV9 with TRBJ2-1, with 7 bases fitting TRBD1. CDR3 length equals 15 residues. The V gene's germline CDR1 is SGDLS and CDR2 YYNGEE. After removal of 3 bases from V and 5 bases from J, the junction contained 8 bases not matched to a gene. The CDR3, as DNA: TGTGCCAGCAGCGGTTCCGGGACAGTCCACAATGAGCAGTTCTTC. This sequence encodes CASSGSGTVHNEQFF.

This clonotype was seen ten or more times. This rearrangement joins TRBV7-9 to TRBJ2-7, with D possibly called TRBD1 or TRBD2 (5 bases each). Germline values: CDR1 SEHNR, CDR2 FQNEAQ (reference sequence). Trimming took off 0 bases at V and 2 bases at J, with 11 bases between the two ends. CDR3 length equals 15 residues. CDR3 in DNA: TGTGCCAGCAGCTTAGCGGGGCTGGGGGCCTACGAGCAGTACTTC. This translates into CASSLAGLGAYEQYF.

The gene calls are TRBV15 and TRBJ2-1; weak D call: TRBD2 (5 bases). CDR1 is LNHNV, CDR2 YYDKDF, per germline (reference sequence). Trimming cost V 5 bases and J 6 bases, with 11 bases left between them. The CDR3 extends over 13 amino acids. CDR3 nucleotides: TGTGCCACCAGCGCTAGCTCGTCCAATGAGCAGTTCTTC. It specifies CATSASSSNEQFF.

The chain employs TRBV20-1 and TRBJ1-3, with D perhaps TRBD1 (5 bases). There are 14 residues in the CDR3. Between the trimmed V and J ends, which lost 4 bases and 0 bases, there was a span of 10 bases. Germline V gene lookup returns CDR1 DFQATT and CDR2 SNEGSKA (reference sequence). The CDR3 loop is CSATTGDSGNTIYF. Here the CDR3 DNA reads TGCAGTGCTACAACAGGAGACTCTGGAAACACCATATATTTT.

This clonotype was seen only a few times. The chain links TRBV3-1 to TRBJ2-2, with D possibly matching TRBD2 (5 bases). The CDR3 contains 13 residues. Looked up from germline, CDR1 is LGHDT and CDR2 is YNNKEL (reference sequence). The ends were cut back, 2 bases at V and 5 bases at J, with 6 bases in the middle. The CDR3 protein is CASSQLATGELFF. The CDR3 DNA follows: TGTGCCAGCAGCCAACTAGCAACCGGGGAGCTGTTTTTT.

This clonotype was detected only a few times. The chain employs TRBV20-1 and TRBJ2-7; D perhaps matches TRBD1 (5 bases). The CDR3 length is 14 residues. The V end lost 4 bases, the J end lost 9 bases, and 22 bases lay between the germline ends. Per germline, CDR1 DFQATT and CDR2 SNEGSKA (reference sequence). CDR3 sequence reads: CSAKITQDLRGQYF. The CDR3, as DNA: TGCAGTGCTAAAATCACACAGGATTTACGAGGGCAGTACTTC.

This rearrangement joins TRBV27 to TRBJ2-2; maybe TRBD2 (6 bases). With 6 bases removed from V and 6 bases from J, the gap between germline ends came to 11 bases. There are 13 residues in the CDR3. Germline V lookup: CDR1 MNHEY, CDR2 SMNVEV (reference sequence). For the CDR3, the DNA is TGTGCCAGCAGACGTACTAGCCCCGGGGAGCTGTTTTTT. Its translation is CASRRTSPGELFF.

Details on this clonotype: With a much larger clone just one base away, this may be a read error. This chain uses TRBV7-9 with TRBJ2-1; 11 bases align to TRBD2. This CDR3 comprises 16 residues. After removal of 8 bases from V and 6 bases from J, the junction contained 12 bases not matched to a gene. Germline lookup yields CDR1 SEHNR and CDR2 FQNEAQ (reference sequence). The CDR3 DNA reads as TGTGCCAGCCGCGACCCAGGGACTAGCGGCCCCAATGAGCAGTTCTTC. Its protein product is CASRDPGTSGPNEQFF.

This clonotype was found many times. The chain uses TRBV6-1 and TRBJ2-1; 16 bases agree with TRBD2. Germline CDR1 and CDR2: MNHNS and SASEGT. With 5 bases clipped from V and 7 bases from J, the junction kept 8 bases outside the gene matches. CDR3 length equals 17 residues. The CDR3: CASSTGTSGRAWNEQFF. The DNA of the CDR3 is TGTGCCAGCAGTACCGGGACTAGCGGGAGGGCTTGGAATGAGCAGTTCTTC.

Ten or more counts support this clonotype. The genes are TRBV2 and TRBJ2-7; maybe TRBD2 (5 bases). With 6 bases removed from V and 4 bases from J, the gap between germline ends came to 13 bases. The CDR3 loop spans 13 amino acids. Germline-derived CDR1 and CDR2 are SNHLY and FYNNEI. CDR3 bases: TGTGCCAGCAGGTTCCGAAGCGGTTACGAGCAGTACTTC. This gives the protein CASRFRSGYEQYF.

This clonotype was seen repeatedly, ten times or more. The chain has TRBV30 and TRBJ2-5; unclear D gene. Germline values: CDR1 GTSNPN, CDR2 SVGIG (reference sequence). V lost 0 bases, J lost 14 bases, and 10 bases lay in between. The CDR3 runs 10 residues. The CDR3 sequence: CAWSVRMLYF. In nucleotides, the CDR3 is TGTGCCTGGAGTGTACGAATGCTCTACTTC.

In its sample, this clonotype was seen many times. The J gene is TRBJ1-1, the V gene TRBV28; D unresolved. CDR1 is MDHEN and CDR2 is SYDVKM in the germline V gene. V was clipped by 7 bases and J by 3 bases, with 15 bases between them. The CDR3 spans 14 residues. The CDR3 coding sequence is TGTGCCAGCACCTTGAACTCACCATACACTGAAGCTTTCTTT. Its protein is CASTLNSPYTEAFF.

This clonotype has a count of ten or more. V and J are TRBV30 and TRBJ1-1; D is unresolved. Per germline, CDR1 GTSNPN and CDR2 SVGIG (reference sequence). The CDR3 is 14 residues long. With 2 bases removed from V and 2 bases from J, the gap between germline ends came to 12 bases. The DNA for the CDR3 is TGTGCCTGGAGTTTGGGGAACGGTAACACTGAAGCTTTCTTT. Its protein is CAWSLGNGNTEAFF.

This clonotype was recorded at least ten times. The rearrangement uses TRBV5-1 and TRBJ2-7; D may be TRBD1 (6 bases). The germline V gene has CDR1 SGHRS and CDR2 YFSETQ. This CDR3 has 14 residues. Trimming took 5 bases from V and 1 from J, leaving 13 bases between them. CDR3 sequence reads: CASSIGTTSYEQYF. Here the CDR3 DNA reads TGCGCCAGCAGTATCGGGACAACTTCCTACGAGCAGTACTTC.

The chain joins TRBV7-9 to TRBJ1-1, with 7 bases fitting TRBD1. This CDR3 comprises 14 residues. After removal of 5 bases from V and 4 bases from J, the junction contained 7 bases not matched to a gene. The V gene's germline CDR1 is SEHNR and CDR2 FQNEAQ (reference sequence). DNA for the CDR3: TGTGCCAGCAGCCCTAGACAGGGAATCACTGAAGCTTTCTTT. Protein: CASSPRQGITEAFF.

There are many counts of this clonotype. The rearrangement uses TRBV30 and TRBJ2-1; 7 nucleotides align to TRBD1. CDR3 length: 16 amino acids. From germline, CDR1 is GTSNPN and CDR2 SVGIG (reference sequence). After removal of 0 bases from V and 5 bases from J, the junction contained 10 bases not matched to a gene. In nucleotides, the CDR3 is TGTGCCTGGAGTGTAAGGCCGGGACAGAGCCACAATGAGCAGTTCTTC. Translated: CAWSVRPGQSHNEQFF.

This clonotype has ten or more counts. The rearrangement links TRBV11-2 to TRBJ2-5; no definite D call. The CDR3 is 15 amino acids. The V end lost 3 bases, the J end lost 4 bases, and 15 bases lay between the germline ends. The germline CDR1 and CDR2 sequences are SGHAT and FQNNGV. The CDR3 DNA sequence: TGTGCCAGCAGCTTTTCCAATCGAGATCCAGAGACCCAGTACTTC. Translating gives CASSFSNRDPETQYF.

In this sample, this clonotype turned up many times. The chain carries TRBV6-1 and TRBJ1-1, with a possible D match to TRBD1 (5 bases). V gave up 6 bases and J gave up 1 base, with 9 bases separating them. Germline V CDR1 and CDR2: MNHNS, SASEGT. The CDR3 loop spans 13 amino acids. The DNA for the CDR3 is TGTGCCAGCAGACTTGGGGCGAACACTGAAGCTTTCTTT. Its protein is CASRLGANTEAFF.

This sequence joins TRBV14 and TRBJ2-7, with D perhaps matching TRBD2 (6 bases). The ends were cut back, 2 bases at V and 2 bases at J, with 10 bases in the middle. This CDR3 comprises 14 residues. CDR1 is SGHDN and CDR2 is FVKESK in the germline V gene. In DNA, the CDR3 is TGTGCCAGCAGCCAATCCGGGAGAACCTACGAGCAGTACTTC. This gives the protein CASSQSGRTYEQYF.

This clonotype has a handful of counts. CDR3 nucleotide sequence: TGTGCCAGCAGCTCATACCTCAGGGCCCCAACTAATGAAAAACTGTTTTTT. Protein sequence: CASSSYLRAPTNEKLFF. This chain links TRBV7-9 with TRBJ1-4, with D maybe TRBD1 (5 bases). The CDR3 sequence is 17 residues long. Germline V gene lookup returns CDR1 SEHNR and CDR2 FQNEAQ (reference sequence). V was trimmed by 4 bases and J by 0 bases, leaving 15 bases between them. Drawing the rest from reference TRBV7-9 and TRBJ1-4, the complete variable domain is DTGVSQNPRHKITKRGQNVTFRCDPISEHNRLYWYRQTLGQGPEFLTYFQNEAQLEKSRLLSDRFSAERPKGSFSTLEIQRTEQGDSAMYLCASSSYLRAPTNEKLFFGSGTQLSVL.

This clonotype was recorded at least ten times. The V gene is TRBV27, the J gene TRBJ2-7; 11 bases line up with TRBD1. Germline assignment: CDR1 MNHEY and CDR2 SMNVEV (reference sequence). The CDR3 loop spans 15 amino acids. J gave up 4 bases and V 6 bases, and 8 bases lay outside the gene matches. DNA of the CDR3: TGTGCCAGCAGACCGGACAGGGGGCGTATGTACGAGCAGTACTTC. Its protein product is CASRPDRGRMYEQYF.

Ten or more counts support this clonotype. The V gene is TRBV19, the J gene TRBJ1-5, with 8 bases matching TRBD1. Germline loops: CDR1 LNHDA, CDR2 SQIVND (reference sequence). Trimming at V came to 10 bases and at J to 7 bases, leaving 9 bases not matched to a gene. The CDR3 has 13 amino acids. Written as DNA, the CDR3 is TGTGCCACCGGTCAGGGGGCCCTCCAGCCCCAGCATTTT. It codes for CATGQGALQPQHF.

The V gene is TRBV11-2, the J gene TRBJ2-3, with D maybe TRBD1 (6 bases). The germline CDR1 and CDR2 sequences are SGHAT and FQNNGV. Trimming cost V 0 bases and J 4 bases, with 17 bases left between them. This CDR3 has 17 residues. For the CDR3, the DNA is TGTGCCAGCAGCTTAGAAACCGGGCCTGGGGGCGCAGATACGCAGTATTTT. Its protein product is CASSLETGPGGADTQYF.

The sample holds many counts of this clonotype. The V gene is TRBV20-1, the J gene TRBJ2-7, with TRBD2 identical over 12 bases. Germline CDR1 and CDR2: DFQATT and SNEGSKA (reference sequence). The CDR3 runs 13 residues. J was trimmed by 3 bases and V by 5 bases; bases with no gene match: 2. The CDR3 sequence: CSAPLAGGYEQYF. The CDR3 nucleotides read TGCAGTGCTCCACTAGCGGGAGGCTACGAGCAGTACTTC.

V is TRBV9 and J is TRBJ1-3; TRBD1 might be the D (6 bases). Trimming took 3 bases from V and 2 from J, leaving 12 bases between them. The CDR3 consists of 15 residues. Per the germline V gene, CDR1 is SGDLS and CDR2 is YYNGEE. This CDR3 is CASSDRDTAGNTIYF. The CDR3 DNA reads TGTGCCAGCAGCGACCGGGACACCGCTGGAAACACCATATATTTT.

The CDR3 coding sequence is TGTGCCAGCAGCTTAGAGAGTTACAATGAGCAGTTCTTC. This codes for CASSLESYNEQFF. The chain couples TRBV7-3 to TRBJ2-1; D call uncertain. The length of the CDR3 is 13 residues. V was trimmed by 2 bases and J by 4 bases, leaving 6 bases between them. From germline, CDR1 is SGHTA and CDR2 FQGTGA.

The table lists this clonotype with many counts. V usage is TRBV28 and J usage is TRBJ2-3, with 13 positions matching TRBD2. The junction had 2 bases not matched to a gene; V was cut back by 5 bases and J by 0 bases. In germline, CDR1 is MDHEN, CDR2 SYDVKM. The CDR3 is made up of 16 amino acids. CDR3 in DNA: TGTGCCAGCAGTAGGGGACTAGCGGGGAGCACAGATACGCAGTATTTT. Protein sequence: CASSRGLAGSTDTQYF.

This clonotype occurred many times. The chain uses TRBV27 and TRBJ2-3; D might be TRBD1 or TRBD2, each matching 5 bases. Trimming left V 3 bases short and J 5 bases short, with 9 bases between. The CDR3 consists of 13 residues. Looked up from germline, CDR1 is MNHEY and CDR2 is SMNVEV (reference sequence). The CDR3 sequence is CASSFPGQDTQYF. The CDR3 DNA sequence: TGTGCCAGCAGTTTTCCGGGGCAAGATACGCAGTATTTT.

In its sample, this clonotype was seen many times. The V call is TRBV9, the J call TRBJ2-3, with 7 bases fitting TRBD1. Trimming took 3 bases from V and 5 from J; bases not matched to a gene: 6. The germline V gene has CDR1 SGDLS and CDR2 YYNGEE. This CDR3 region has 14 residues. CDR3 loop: CASSEGGGGDTQYF. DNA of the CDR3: TGTGCCAGCAGCGAAGGGGGCGGAGGAGATACGCAGTATTTT.

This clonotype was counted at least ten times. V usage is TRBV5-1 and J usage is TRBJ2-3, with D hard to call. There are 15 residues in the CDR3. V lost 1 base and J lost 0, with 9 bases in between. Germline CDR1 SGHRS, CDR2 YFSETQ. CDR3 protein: CASSLSASSTDTQYF. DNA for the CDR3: TGCGCCAGCAGCTTGTCGGCTTCTAGCACAGATACGCAGTATTTT.

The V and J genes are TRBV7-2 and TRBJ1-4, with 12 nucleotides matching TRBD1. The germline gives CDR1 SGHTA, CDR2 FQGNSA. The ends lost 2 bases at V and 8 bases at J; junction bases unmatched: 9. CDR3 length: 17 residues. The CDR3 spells CASSLMGQGARGEKLFF. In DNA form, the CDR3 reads TGTGCCAGCAGCTTAATGGGACAGGGGGCGCGGGGAGAAAAACTGTTTTTT.

CDR3 residues: CASSQSGVSYEQYF. The CDR3 DNA follows: TGTGCCAGCAGCCAATCGGGGGTATCCTACGAGCAGTACTTC. This chain joins TRBV3-1 and TRBJ2-7; tentatively, D is TRBD2 (6 bases). V lost 2 bases, J lost 1 base, and 9 bases lay in between. Germline CDR1 reads LGHDT; CDR2 reads YNNKEL (reference sequence). CDR3 length equals 14 residues.